Listed here is a single T cell receptor (beta chain). Its target is unknown. CDR1 is SGHNT and CDR2 is YYREEE in the germline V gene (reference sequence). Trimming cost V 4 bases and J 0 bases; bases outside gene matches: 5. The CDR3 is 15 residues long. The source of the sample is a study of OX40 agonist ivuxolimab in advanced cancers. At the level of the study: Dose-escalation subjects each had hepatocellular carcinoma, melanoma, renal cell or head and neck cancer. Three patients, one with hepatocellular carcinoma and two with cutaneous melanoma, achieved partial responses. Study results and caveats: There was clonal expansion of CD4+ and CD8+ blood T cells by week 6 at 0.1 to 3.0 mg/kg.

Sequencing was performed with immunoSEQ multiplex PCR; in TCRdb, only in-frame clones are kept and a portion is missing. Seen here are approximately 82,000 clones, 85% to 90% observed once, and the top ten hold around 2.5%. Sampling times: baseline, cycle 4 day 1, cycle 7 day 1. Source: CD4+ or CD8+ T cells sorted from blood, taken in a trial of the OX40 agonist ivuxolimab. This sequence originates from an adult with an advanced solid tumor such as melanoma, head and neck, liver or kidney cancer. This chain connects TRBV5-4 to TRBJ2-3; TRBD2 agrees at 7 bases. The CDR3 DNA reads TGTGCCAGCAGCGCTGGGGGGGGGAGCACAGATACGCAGTATTTT. It translates to CASSAGGGSTDTQYF.